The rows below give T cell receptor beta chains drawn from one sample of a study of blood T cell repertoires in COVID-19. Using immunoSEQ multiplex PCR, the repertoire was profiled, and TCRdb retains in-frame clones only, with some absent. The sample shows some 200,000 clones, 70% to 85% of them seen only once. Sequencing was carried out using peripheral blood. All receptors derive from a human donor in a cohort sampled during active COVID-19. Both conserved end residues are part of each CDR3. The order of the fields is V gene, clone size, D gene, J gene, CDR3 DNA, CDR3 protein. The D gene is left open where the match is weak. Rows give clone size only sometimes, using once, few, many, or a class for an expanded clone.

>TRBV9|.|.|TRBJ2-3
TGTGCCAGCAGCGTAGGTGGAGGGTCCACAGATACGCAGTATTTT
CASSVGGGSTDTQYF
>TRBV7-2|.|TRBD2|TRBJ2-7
TGTGCCAGCAGCGCGGGACTAGCGCCCAACGAGCAGTACTTC
CASSAGLAPNEQYF
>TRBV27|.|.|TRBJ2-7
TGTGCCAGCGTCGGGAAGGGGGACGAGCAGTACTTC
CASVGKGDEQYF
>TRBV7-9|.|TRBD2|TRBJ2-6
TGTGCCAGCGACCTTGGACTAGCGGGATCTGGGGCCAACGTCCTGACTTTC
CASDLGLAGSGANVLTF
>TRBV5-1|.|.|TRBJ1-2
TGCGCCAGCAGCTGGGATGACAGGAACTATGGCTACACCTTC
CASSWDDRNYGYTF
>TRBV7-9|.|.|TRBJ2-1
TGTGCCAGCAGCACAACCCGGGATAACCCAAACAATGAGCAGTTCTTC
CASSTTRDNPNNEQFF
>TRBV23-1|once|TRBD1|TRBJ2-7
TGCGCCACCGGACAGGACTCCTACGAGCAGTACTTC
CATGQDSYEQYF
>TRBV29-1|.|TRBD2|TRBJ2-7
TGCAGCGTTGGGGGCCGGACTAGCGACTACGAGCAGTACTTC
CSVGGRTSDYEQYF
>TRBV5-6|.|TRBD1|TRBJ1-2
TGTGCCAGCAACTTTGGGACAGGGAGACTCTATGGCTACACCTTC
CASNFGTGRLYGYTF
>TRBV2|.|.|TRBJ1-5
TGTGCCAGCAGTGAGGCAGGGCAAGACAATCAGCCCCAGCATTTT
CASSEAGQDNQPQHF
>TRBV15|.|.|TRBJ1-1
TGTGCCACCAGCAGAGATTACGGAGGGAGCACTGAAGCTTTCTTT
CATSRDYGGSTEAFF
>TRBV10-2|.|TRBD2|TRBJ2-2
TGCGCCAGTAGACTAGCGGGAGTTTCTGGGAGGGAGCTGTTTTTT
CASRLAGVSGRELFF
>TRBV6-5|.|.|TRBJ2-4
TGTGCCAGCCAACTCACCGTAGCCAAAAACATTCAGTACTTC
CASQLTVAKNIQYF
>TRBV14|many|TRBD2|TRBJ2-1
TGTGCCAGCAGCCAACTCTATAGCGGGAGGGCTCAGTACAATGAGCAGTTCTTC
CASSQLYSGRAQYNEQFF
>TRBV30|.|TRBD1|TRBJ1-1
TGTGCCTGGAGCCTTTCGGCAAAACAGGGGGCCGTGAACACTGAAGCTTTCTTT
CAWSLSAKQGAVNTEAFF
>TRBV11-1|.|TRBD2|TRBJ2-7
TGTGCCAGCAGCTTAGGAGGCCTAGCGGGGGCCTACGAGCAGTACTTC
CASSLGGLAGAYEQYF
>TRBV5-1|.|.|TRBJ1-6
TGCGCCAGCAGCTTGGTTGGCGGGATATTCGGTTCACCCCTCCACTTT
CASSLVGGIFGSPLHF
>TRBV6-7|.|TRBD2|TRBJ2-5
TGTGCCAGCAGTTACTCCGGGGGGGGTCGGGAGACCCAGTACTTC
CASSYSGGGRETQYF
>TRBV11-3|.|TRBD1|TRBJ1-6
TGTGCCAGCAGCACCTCGGACAGGGATGAGTATAATTCACCCCTCCACTTT
CASSTSDRDEYNSPLHF
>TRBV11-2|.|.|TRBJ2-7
TGTGCCAGCAGTGCAGGAGGGGGCAGCTCCTACGAGCAGTACTTC
CASSAGGGSSYEQYF
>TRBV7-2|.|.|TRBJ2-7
TGTGCCAGCAGCCCCCGGGACTCTGCCTACGAGCAGTACTTC
CASSPRDSAYEQYF
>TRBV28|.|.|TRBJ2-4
TGTGCCAGCAGTTTAAGGGGAATCGAAGCCAAAAACATTCAGTACTTC
CASSLRGIEAKNIQYF
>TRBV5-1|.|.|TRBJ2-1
TGCGCCAGCAGTCTGACACTCTTCTCCTACAATGAGCAGTTCTTC
CASSLTLFSYNEQFF
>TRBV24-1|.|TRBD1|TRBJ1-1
TGTGCCACCACCTCTTTCCTACCTCAGGACAGGGGAGACACTGAAGCTTTCTTT
CATTSFLPQDRGDTEAFF
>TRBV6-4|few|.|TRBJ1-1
TGTGCCAGCAGTGACTCATCGGCGGGGAACACTGAAGCTTTCTTT
CASSDSSAGNTEAFF
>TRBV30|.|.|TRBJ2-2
TGTGCCTGGAGTCGTGGCAACACCGGGGAGCTGTTTTTT
CAWSRGNTGELFF
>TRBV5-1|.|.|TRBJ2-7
TGCGCCAGCAGCTTGGCCGGACAGCCTTGGTACGAGCAGTACTTC
CASSLAGQPWYEQYF
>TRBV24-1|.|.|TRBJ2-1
TGTGCCACCAGTGATCCAACTACGAGACTAACCAATGAGCAGTTCTTC
CATSDPTTRLTNEQFF
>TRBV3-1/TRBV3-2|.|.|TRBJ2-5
TGTGCCAGCACCATGGGGGGGCTGGAGACCCAGTACTTC
CASTMGGLETQYF
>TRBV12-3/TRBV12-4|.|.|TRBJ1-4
TGTGCCAGCAGTCCAGGGGTAAAACTGTTTTTT
CASSPGVKLFF
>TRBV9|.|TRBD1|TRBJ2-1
TGTGCCAGCAGCGGGAGGGACAGGGCCTACAATGAGCAGTTCTTC
CASSGRDRAYNEQFF
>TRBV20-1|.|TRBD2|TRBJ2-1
TGCAGTGCTAGTGGGACTAGCAGGCGGAACAATGAGCAGTTCTTC
CSASGTSRRNNEQFF
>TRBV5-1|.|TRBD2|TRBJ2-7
TGCGCCAGCAGCCCGAGTAGCGGGAGAAGGGAGCAGTACTTC
CASSPSSGRREQYF
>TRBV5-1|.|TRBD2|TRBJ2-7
TGCGCCAGCGGACCGACTAGCGGGAGGTACGAGCAGTACTTC
CASGPTSGRYEQYF
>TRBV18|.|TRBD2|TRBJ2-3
TGTGCCAGCTCACCACCGGGAGGGAGTGCAGATACGCAGTATTTT
CASSPPGGSADTQYF
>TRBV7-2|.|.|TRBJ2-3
TGTGCCAGCAGCACCTCGGACGGGGGAGATACGCAGTATTTT
CASSTSDGGDTQYF
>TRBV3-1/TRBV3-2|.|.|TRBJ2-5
TGTGCCAGCAGCCATGCCAACGGGTACCGGGAGACCCAGTACTTC
CASSHANGYRETQYF
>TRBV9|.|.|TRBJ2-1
TGTGCCAGCAGCGCACAGGGAAACTTGGGCAATGAGCAGTTCTTC
CASSAQGNLGNEQFF
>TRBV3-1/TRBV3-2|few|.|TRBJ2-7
TGTGCCAGCAGCCAAGAAAGCTGGACACCTTCCTACGAGCAGTACTTC
CASSQESWTPSYEQYF
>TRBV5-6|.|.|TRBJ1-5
TGTGCCAGCAGCTCTGGACAGAGCTATCAGCCCCAGCATTTT
CASSSGQSYQPQHF
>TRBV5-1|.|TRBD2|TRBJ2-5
TGCGCCAGCAGCTTGACGGGAGGGGGTGAGGCGACCCAGTACTTC
CASSLTGGGEATQYF
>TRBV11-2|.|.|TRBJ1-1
TGTGCCAGCAGCTTAGGGATGACACAGACTGAAGCTTTCTTT
CASSLGMTQTEAFF
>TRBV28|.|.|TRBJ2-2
TGTGCCAGCAGTTTAGCAGGAACGACGAACACCGGGGAGCTGTTTTTT
CASSLAGTTNTGELFF
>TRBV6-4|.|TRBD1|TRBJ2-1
TGTGCCAGCAGTGACTTTTCTACAGGGGGCGAGCAGTTCTTC
CASSDFSTGGEQFF
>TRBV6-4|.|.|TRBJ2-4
TGTGCCAGCAGTTCCTCGAGAGGGAACAACATTCAGTACTTC
CASSSSRGNNIQYF
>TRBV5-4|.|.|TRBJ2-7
TGTGCCAGCAGCTTGGGACCAGCAGGGACCTACGAGCAGTACTTC
CASSLGPAGTYEQYF
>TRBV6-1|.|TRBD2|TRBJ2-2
TGTGCCAGCAGTGAACCGGGACTAGCCACCGGGGAGCTGTTTTTT
CASSEPGLATGELFF
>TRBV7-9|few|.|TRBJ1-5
TGTGCCAGCAGCTTTTGGGCGCAGCCCCAGCATTTT
CASSFWAQPQHF